Described below is a single TCR beta chain sequence and its context. Primers targeting TRAV and TRBV primed first-strand cDNA, covering alpha and beta chains. A constant-region primer paired with the V-primer adapter amplified TCRs over 20 PCR cycles. TCRdb analysed the reads with MiXCR anew, one entry per CDR3 protein. The table includes just under 10,000 distinct CDR3 sequences, over 35% detected once. These data come from a study of low-dose radiotherapy and immunotherapy resistance in tumors. Germline loops: CDR1 KGHDR, CDR2 SFDVKD. Trimming pared 4 bases from V and 9 bases from J, leaving 15 bases between. The CDR3 runs to 14 residues.

The sequence came from a human donor with advanced metastatic prostate, ovarian, gallbladder or colorectal cancer (not recorded which). This table probably holds off-target reads from a library built for another chain. This sequence joins TRBV24-1 and TRBJ2-1, with TRBD2 as a possible D gene (7 bases). This CDR3 reads CATSETGGHGEQFF. CDR3 nucleotide sequence: TGTGCCACCAGTGAAACGGGGGGCCATGGTGAGCAGTTCTTC.